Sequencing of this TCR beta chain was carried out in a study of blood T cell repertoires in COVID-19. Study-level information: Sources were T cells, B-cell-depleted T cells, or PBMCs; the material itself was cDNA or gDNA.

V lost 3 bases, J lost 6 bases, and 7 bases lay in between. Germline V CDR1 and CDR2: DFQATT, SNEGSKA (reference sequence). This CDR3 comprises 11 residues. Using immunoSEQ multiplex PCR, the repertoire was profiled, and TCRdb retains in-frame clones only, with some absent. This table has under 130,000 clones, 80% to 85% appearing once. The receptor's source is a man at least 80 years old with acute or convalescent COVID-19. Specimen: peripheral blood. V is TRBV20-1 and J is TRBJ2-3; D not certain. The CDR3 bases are TGCAGTGCTAGTTATGGCGATACGCAGTATTTT. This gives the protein CSASYGDTQYF.